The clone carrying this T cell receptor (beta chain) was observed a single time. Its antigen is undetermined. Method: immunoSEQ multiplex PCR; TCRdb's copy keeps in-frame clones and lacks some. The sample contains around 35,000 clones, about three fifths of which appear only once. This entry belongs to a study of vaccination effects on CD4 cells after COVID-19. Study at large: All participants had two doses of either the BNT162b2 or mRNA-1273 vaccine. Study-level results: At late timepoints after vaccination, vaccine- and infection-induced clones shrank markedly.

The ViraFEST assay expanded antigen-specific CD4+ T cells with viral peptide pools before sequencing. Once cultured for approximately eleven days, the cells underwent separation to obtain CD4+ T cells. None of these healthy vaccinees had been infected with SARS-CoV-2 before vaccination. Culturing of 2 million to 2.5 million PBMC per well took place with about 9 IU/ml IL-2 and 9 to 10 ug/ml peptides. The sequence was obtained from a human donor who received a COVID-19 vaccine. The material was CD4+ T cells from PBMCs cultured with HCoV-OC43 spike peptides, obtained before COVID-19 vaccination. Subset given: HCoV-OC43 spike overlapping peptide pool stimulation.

The CDR3 protein is CASMGSSYEQYF. CDR3 nucleotide sequence: TGCGCCAGCATGGGTAGTTCCTACGAGCAGTACTTC. The chain combines TRBV10-1 with TRBJ2-7, with D uncertain. Germline V gene lookup returns CDR1 WNHNN and CDR2 SYGVQD (reference sequence). The CDR3 length is 12 residues. The V end was cut by 7 bases, the J end by 1 base, with 8 bases between.